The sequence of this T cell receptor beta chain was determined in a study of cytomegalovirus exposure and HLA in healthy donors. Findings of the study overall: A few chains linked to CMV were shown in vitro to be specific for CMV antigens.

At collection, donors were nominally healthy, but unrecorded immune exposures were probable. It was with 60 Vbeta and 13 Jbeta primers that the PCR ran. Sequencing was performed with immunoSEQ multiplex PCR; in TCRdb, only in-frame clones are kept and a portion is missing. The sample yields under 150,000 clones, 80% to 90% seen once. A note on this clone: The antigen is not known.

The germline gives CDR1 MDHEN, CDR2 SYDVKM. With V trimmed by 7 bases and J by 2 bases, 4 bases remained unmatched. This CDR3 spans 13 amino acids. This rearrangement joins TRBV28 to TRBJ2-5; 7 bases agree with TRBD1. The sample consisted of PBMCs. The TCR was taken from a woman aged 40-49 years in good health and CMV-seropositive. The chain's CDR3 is CASKGQPQETQYF. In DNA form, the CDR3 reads TGTGCCAGCAAGGGACAGCCGCAAGAGACCCAGTACTTC. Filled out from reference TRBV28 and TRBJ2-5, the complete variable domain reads DVKVTQSSRYLVKRTGEKVFLECVQDMDHENMFWYRQDPGLGLRLIYFSYDVKMKEKGDIPEGYSVSREKKERFSLILESASTNQTSMYLCASKGQPQETQYFGPGTRLLVL.